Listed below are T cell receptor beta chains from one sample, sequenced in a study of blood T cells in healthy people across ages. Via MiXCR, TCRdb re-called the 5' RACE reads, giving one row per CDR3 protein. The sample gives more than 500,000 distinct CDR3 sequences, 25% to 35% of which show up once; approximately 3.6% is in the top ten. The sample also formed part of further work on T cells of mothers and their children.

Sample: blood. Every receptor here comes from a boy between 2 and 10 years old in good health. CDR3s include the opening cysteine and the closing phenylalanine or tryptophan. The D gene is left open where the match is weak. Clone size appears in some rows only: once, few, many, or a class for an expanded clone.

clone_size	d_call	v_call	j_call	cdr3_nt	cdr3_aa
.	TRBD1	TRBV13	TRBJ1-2	TGTGCCAGCAGCATCGCGACAGGGATTAACCTCTATGGCCACACCTTC	CASSIATGINLYGHTF
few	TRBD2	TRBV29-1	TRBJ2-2	TGCAGCGTTTTATCTGCGGGAGTAAAGAACGGGGAGCTGTTTTTT	CSVLSAGVKNGELFF
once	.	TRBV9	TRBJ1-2	TGTGCCAGCAGCGAGGAGGAGGGTACAGCCTATGGCTACACCTTC	CASSEEEGTAYGYTF
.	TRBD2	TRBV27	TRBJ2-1	TGTGCCAGCAGTTCCGGGACTAGCGGGAGGCATGAGCAGTTCTTC	CASSSGTSGRHEQFF
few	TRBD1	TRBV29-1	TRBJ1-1	TGCAGCGTCTGCCGGGACAGGGCATATCGTGGGAGAATGAACACTGAAGCTTTCTTT	CSVCRDRAYRGRMNTEAFF
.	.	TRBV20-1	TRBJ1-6	TGCAGTGCTAGAGAATCAGGGATAAATAATTCACCCCTCCACTTT	CSARESGINNSPLHF
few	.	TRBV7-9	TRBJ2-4	TGTGCCAGCAGCTTAACAGACCCCCTAGCCAAAAACATTCAGTACTTC	CASSLTDPLAKNIQYF
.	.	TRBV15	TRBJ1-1	TGTGCCACCAGCAGATGGGGGGAAATCACTGAAGCTTTCTTT	CATSRWGEITEAFF
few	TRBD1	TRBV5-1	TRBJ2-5	TGCGCCAGCAGCGCAGAGACAGGGGGTTTGGAGACCCAGTACTTC	CASSAETGGLETQYF
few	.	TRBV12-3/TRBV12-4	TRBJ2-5	TGTGCCAGCAGTTTAGTGGCTGGCGGGGGCCACAAAGAGACCCAGTACTTC	CASSLVAGGGHKETQYF
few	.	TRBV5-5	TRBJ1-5	TGTGCCAGCAGCTTCGAACAGGCGGGAAAAAGCAATCAGCCCCAGCATTTT	CASSFEQAGKSNQPQHF
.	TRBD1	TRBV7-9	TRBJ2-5	TGTGCCGGCAGCACAAAAACAGGGGGAAAGACCCAGTACTTC	CAGSTKTGGKTQYF
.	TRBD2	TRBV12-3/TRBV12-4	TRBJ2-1	TGTGCCAGCAGTCCCGGGACTAGGCGGTACAATGAGCAGTTCTTC	CASSPGTRRYNEQFF
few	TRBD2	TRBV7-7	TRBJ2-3	TGTGCCAGCAGCTTAGGAGCGGGAAGCGGCACAGATACGCAGTATTTT	CASSLGAGSGTDTQYF
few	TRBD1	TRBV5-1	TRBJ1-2	TGCGCCAGCACCTTTGGACAGGACCTGGGGTATGGCTACACCTTC	CASTFGQDLGYGYTF
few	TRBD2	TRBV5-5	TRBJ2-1	TGTGCCAGCAGCAAAAACCGGGACACACTAGCGGGGGAGTACAATGAGCAGTTCTTC	CASSKNRDTLAGEYNEQFF
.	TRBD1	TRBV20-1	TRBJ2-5	TGCAGCGCCCAGGACAGGGGGCTTTTAGAGACCCAGTACTTC	CSAQDRGLLETQYF
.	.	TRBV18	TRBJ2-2	TGTGCCAGCTCACCAAACGGGGGATCGAACACCGGGGAGCTGTTTTTT	CASSPNGGSNTGELFF
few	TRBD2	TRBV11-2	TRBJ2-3	TGTGCCAGCAGCTTATTGGGACGGGGGGGATACAATGAGCAGTTCTTT	CASSLLGRGGYNEQFF
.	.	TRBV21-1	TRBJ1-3	TGTGCCAGCAACCCGACAGGGGTGGGAGGAAACACCATATATTTT	CASNPTGVGGNTIYF